This T cell receptor beta chain stems from a study of response to subunit inactivated influenza vaccine. There are a few counts of this clonotype. Its target is not known. The CDR3 loop spans 16 amino acids. CDR1 and CDR2 (germline): DFQATT, SNEGSKA (reference sequence). V lost 2 bases to trimming and J lost 4 bases; unmatched junction nucleotides: 6. Study-wide results and caveats: The study's authors posited that every seasonal influenza vaccination enlists few new T cells.

TCRdb independently ran MiXCR on the RT-PCR reads; one entry per CDR3 protein. The sample has more than 450,000 distinct CDR3 sequences, around 8% seen once; the top ten hold 10% to 15%. The chain carries TRBV20-1 and TRBJ1-5; 12 nucleotides align to TRBD1. This material consisted of PBMCs from blood, taken about 24 months after vaccination. The clonotype originates from a man aged 50 to 69 who received an inactivated influenza vaccine. The DNA of the CDR3 is TGCAGTGCTAGAATCCGGGACAGGGGGCAAAATCAGCCCCAGCATTTT. It yields the protein CSARIRDRGQNQPQHF.